These 21 T cell receptor beta chains originate from one sample sequenced in a study of OX40 agonist ivuxolimab in advanced cancers. The protocol was immunoSEQ multiplex PCR, while the TCRdb copy is restricted to in-frame clones and leaves out a portion. The data contain fewer than 85,000 clones, approximately 85% of them singletons. Sequencing used CD4+ or CD8+ T cells sorted from blood, obtained in a trial of the OX40 agonist ivuxolimab. The receptors here all came from an adult with an advanced solid tumor such as melanoma, head and neck, liver or kidney cancer.

The V gene is TRBV7-3, the J gene TRBJ2-2, with 8 bases fitting TRBD2. Looked up from germline, CDR1 is SGHTA and CDR2 is FQGTGA. The CDR3 runs 14 residues. The V segment lost 6 bases and the J segment 1 base; nucleotides outside the gene matches: 1. In DNA form, the CDR3 reads TGTGCCAGCAGACGGGAGGGGAACACCGGGGAGCTGTTTTTT. Translating gives CASRREGNTGELFF.

This chain links TRBV6-5 with TRBJ1-5, with D unclear. V lost 5 bases and J 0 bases, leaving 11 bases between the germline ends. The CDR3 is made up of 15 amino acids. Germline assignment: CDR1 MNHEY and CDR2 SVGAGI. CDR3 region: CASSPGVNSNQPQHF. Written as DNA, the CDR3 is TGTGCCAGCAGTCCCGGGGTTAATAGCAATCAGCCCCAGCATTTT.

V gene TRBV5-6 combines with J gene TRBJ1-2; weak D call: TRBD1 (6 bases). CDR1 and CDR2 (germline): SGHDT, YYEEEE. This CDR3 is built from 12 residues. The V end was cut by 5 bases, the J end by 11 bases, with 16 bases between. CDR3: CASSPPGTSYTF. In DNA, the CDR3 is TGTGCCAGCAGTCCCCCAGGGACAAGTTACACCTTC.

CDR3 in amino acids: CASASGISTDTQYF. The CDR3 DNA follows: TGTGCCAGCGCATCCGGAATAAGCACAGATACGCAGTATTTT. The V and J genes are TRBV2 and TRBJ2-3; D remains ambiguous. The ends were cut back, 8 bases at V and 0 bases at J, with 12 bases in the middle. The CDR3 spans 14 residues. Germline CDR1 is SNHLY and CDR2 is FYNNEI.

The chain is built from TRBV2 and TRBJ1-1; tentatively, D is TRBD1 (6 bases). Trimming took off 4 bases at V and 0 bases at J, with 6 bases between the two ends. In germline, CDR1 is SNHLY, CDR2 FYNNEI. The CDR3 sequence is 13 residues long. CDR3 residues: CASSAGVNTEAFF. The CDR3 nucleotides are TGTGCCAGCAGTGCAGGGGTGAACACTGAAGCTTTCTTT. Full variable domain (outside the CDR3, taken from reference TRBV2 and TRBJ1-1): EPEVTQTPSHQVTQMGQEVILRCVPISNHLYFYWYRQILGQKVEFLVSFYNNEISEKSEIFDDQFSVERPDGSNFTLKIRSTKLEDSAMYFCASSAGVNTEAFFGQGTRLTVV.

This clone was recorded only once. This sequence joins TRBV5-3 and TRBJ1-5; 9 nucleotides agree with TRBD1. TRBV5-3 is given ORF status, its function remaining uncertain. Trimming removed 5 bases from V and 5 bases from J; junction bases left unmatched: 8. This CDR3 is built from 15 residues. CDR3 protein: CARRNGQGTDQPQHF. CDR3 bases: TGTGCCAGAAGAAACGGACAGGGGACGGATCAGCCCCAGCATTTT.

There are a few counts of this clone. The chain is built from TRBV7-2 and TRBJ2-1, with 14 bases identical to TRBD2. Trimming at V came to 5 bases and at J to 8 bases, leaving 8 bases not matched to a gene. Germline-derived CDR1 and CDR2 are SGHTA and FQGNSA. This CDR3 has 16 amino acids. CDR3 region: CASSLGTSGSRDEQFF. The CDR3 region has the DNA TGTGCCAGCAGCCTGGGGACTAGCGGGAGTAGGGATGAGCAGTTCTTC.

The chain has TRBV5-1 and TRBJ1-2, with unresolved D. CDR1 and CDR2 from the germline V gene are SGHRS and YFSETQ. This CDR3 spans 15 amino acids. V was trimmed by 4 bases and J by 8 bases, leaving 21 bases between them. The CDR3 DNA sequence: TGCGCCAGCAGCCGCGGCGGCGGGGAAACCCTAGGCTACACCTTC. This sequence encodes CASSRGGGETLGYTF.

This chain connects TRBV27 to TRBJ2-3, with no clear D. V lost 6 bases to trimming and J lost 7 bases, with 14 bases between them. This CDR3 contains 13 residues. From germline, CDR1 is MNHEY and CDR2 SMNVEV (reference sequence). The CDR3 spells CASSPASRNTQYF. Here the CDR3 DNA reads TGTGCCAGCAGCCCGGCGTCACGGAATACGCAGTATTTT.

The V and J genes are TRBV18 and TRBJ1-4; tentatively, D is TRBD1 (5 bases). This CDR3 is built from 14 residues. Germline CDR1 reads KGHSH; CDR2 reads LQKENI. V was clipped by 4 bases and J by 0 bases, with 6 bases between them. The CDR3, as DNA: TGTGCCAGCTCACTGACAGCAACTAATGAAAAACTGTTTTTT. This encodes CASSLTATNEKLFF.

This clone was observed a handful of times. The J gene is TRBJ2-5, the V gene TRBV7-2; TRBD2 might be the D (7 bases). Trimming pared 5 bases from V and 2 bases from J, leaving 15 bases between. The CDR3 is made up of 15 amino acids. Germline V gives CDR1 SGHTA, CDR2 FQGNSA. The DNA for the CDR3 is TGTGCCAGCAGCCGCTCGGGGGGCATTCAAGAGACCCAGTACTTC. Translated, it gives CASSRSGGIQETQYF. The full variable domain, in which reference TRBV7-2 and TRBJ2-5 provide the parts outside the CDR3, is GAGVSQSPSNKVTEKGKDVELRCDPISGHTALYWYRQSLGQGLEFLIYFQGNSAPDKSGLPSDRFSAERTGGSVSTLTIQRTQQEDSAVYLCASSRSGGIQETQYFGPGTRLLVL.

The chain couples TRBV7-2 to TRBJ2-1; 12 positions match TRBD2. The length of the CDR3 is 18 residues. CDR1 and CDR2 (germline): SGHTA, FQGNSA. V lost 5 bases to trimming and J lost 1 base; unmatched junction nucleotides: 9. DNA of the CDR3: TGTGCCAGCAGCCGGAACCTAGCGGGAGGGGGGTCCTACAATGAGCAGTTCTTC. This codes for CASSRNLAGGGSYNEQFF.

This clone was counted between two and nine times. V and J are TRBV12-5 and TRBJ1-1, with D unclear. CDR3 length: 11 amino acids. V lost 3 bases and J 7 bases, leaving 6 bases between the germline ends. The germline CDR1 and CDR2 sequences are LGHNT and FRNRAP. In DNA, the CDR3 is TGTGCTAGTGGTTTCAACCATGAAGCTTTCTTT. Its protein product is CASGFNHEAFF.

The gene calls are TRBV5-1 and TRBJ2-3, with 9 bases identical to TRBD2. Germline loops: CDR1 SGHRS, CDR2 YFSETQ. V lost 3 bases to trimming and J lost 8 bases; unmatched junction nucleotides: 7. The CDR3 extends over 14 amino acids. Here the CDR3 DNA reads TGCGCCAGCAGCTGGGGACTAGCAGGGGGTACGCAGTATTTT. Translating it yields CASSWGLAGGTQYF.

The chain has TRBV7-2 and TRBJ2-3, with 13 bases identical to TRBD2. Trimming at V came to 1 base and at J to 3 bases, leaving 4 bases not matched to a gene. The germline CDR1 and CDR2 sequences are SGHTA and FQGNSA. The CDR3 has 17 amino acids. The CDR3 here is CASSLGLAGGMTDTQYF. The CDR3 bases are TGTGCCAGCAGCTTAGGACTAGCGGGGGGAATGACAGATACGCAGTATTTT.

The sample holds one count of this clone. The V and J genes are TRBV7-2 and TRBJ1-2; D uncertain. Germline V lookup: CDR1 SGHTA, CDR2 FQGNSA. V was clipped by 1 base and J by 1 base, with 7 bases between them. The CDR3 sequence is 14 residues long. The CDR3 loop is CASSLGPGNYGYTF. CDR3 nucleotides: TGTGCCAGCAGCTTAGGTCCGGGTAACTATGGCTACACCTTC.

In its sample, this clone was seen a few times. The gene calls are TRBV4-1 and TRBJ1-1; 7 bases are a match to TRBD1. The CDR3 has 15 residues. Germline CDR1 MGHRA, CDR2 YSYEKL. Unmatched junction bases numbered 4, after V lost 3 bases and J lost 0 bases. The CDR3 here is CASSQWTGLNTEAFF. The CDR3 bases are TGCGCCAGCAGCCAGTGGACAGGCTTGAACACTGAAGCTTTCTTT.

This chain connects TRBV19 to TRBJ2-7, with D perhaps matching TRBD1 (6 bases). The V end was cut by 7 bases, the J end by 5 bases, with 18 bases between. This CDR3 has 14 amino acids. In germline, CDR1 is LNHDA, CDR2 SQIVND (reference sequence). CDR3 amino acids: CASTHGAGADEQYF. The CDR3 DNA reads as TGTGCCAGTACCCATGGGGCAGGGGCCGACGAGCAGTACTTC.

The chain recombines TRBV7-2 with TRBJ2-3; D unclear. In germline, CDR1 is SGHTA, CDR2 FQGNSA. Trimming removed 3 bases at V and 6 bases at J, with 13 bases between. The CDR3 has 14 amino acids. The CDR3 nucleotides read TGTGCCAGCAGCTTGTTGGGTCCCCCGGATACGCAGTATTTT. Amino acid sequence: CASSLLGPPDTQYF.

V usage is TRBV30 and J usage is TRBJ1-5; maybe TRBD1 (6 bases). V gave up 5 bases and J gave up 0 bases, with 14 bases separating them. CDR3 length equals 15 residues. Germline lookup yields CDR1 GTSNPN and CDR2 SVGIG (reference sequence). The CDR3 sequence is CAWGRDTGSNQPQHF. Here the CDR3 DNA reads TGTGCCTGGGGACGGGACACTGGTAGCAATCAGCCCCAGCATTTT.

The rearrangement links TRBV7-3 to TRBJ2-3; no reliable D call. Trimming removed 5 bases at V and 5 bases at J, with 11 bases between. CDR1 is SGHTA and CDR2 is FQGTGA in the germline V gene. The CDR3 is made up of 13 amino acids. The CDR3 DNA reads TGTGCCAGCAGCCCAACCGCACAAGATACGCAGTATTTT. This sequence encodes CASSPTAQDTQYF.